The table lists the clone carrying this T cell receptor (beta chain) with a few counts. Its antigen is still unknown. Other DNA sequences of this sample code for an identical CDR3. The CDR3 has 14 amino acids. Trimming took 0 bases from V and 5 from J; bases not matched to a gene: 1. From germline, CDR1 is SGDLS and CDR2 YYNGEE. This specimen comes from a study of beta chain features in type 1 diabetes. Study-wide results and caveats: VDJ junctions sequenced from type 1 diabetes patients showed fewer insertions and more deletions. Moderate yet significant TCRB CDR3 shortening was seen in Type 1 diabetes patients in all four CD4+ subsets.

The isolated RNA, all of it, was reverse transcribed, so expressed TCRB transcripts were what got sequenced. Assay: immunoSEQ multiplex PCR; the TCRdb copy retains only in-frame clones and omits some. The data contain a few hundred thousand clones, approximately 12% of them singletons. Sequenced input: naive CD4+ T cells from blood. The sequence was obtained from a woman between 18 and 30 years old with type 1 diabetes. The rearrangement uses TRBV9 and TRBJ2-2, with 7 nucleotides matching TRBD2. In nucleotides, the CDR3 is TGTGCCAGCAGCGTAGGGGGGGGAACCGGGGAGCTGTTTTTT. Translating it yields CASSVGGGTGELFF.